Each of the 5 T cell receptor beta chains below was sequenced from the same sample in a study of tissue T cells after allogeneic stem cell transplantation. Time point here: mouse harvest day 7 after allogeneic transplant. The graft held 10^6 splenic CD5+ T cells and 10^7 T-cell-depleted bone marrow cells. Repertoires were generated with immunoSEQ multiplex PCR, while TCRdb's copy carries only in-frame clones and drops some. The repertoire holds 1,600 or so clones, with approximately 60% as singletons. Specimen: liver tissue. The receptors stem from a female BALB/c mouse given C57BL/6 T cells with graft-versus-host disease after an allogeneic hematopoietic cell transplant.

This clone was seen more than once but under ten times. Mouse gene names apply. Partial CDR3 DNA: TGTGCCAGCAGCCTAGACAGCCCCTCCGACTACACC. This codes for CASSLDSPSDYT. The whole CDR3 protein is CASSLDSPSDYTF. The rearrangement joins TRBV26 to TRBJ1-2, with a tentative D call TRBD1 (5 bases). The read ends 1 residue shy of where the CDR3 ends; the end is completed using the germline J gene. V lost 6 bases and J 4 bases, leaving 12 bases between the germline ends. The germline gives CDR1 KGHPV, CDR2 FQNQEV (reference sequence). This CDR3 comprises 13 residues.

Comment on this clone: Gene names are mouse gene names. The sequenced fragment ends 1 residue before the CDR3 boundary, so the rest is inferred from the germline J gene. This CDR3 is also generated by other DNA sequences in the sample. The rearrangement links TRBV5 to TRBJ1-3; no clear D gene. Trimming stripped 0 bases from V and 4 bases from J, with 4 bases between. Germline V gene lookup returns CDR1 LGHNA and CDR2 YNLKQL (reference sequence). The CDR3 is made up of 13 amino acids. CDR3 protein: CASSQDAGNTLYF. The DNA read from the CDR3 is TGTGCCAGCAGCCAAGATGCCGGAAATACGCTCTAT.

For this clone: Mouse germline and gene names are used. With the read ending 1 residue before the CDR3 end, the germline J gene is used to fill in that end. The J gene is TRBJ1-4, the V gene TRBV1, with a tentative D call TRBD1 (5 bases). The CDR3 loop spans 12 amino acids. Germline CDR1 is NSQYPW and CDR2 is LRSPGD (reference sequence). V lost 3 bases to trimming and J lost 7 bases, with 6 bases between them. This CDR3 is CTCSAQGERLFF. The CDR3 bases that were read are TGCACCTGCAGTGCCCAGGGCGAAAGATTATTT.

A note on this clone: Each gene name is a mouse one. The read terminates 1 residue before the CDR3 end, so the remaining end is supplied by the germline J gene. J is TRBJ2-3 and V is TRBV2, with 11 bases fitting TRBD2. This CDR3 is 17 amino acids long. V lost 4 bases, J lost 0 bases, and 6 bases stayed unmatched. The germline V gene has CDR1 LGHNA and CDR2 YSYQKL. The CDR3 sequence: CASSRTGTGGSAETLYF. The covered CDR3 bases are TGTGCCAGCAGCCGAACCGGGACTGGGGGTAGTGCAGAAACGCTGTAT.

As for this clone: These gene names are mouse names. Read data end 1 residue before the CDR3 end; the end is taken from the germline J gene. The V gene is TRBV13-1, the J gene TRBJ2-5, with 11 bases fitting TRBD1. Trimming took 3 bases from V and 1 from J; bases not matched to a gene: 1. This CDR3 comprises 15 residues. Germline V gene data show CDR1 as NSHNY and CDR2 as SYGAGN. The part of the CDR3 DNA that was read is TGTGCCAGCAGTGGGGACAGGGGGGACCAAGACACCCAGTAC. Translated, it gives CASSGDRGDQDTQY. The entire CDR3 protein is CASSGDRGDQDTQYF.